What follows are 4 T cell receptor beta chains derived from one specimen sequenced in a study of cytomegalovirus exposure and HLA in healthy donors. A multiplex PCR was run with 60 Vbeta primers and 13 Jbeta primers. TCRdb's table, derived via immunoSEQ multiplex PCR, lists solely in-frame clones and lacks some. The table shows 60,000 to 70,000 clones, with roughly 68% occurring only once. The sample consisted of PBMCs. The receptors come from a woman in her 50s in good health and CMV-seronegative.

The CDR3 DNA follows: TGTGCCAGCAGCTTGGGACGGACTAGCGGGAACTACGAGCAGTACTTC. Translation: CASSLGRTSGNYEQYF. V gene TRBV7-6 combines with J gene TRBJ2-7, with 12 nucleotides matching TRBD2. Germline V lookup: CDR1 SGHVS, CDR2 FNYEAQ. The ends lost 3 bases at V and 3 bases at J; junction bases unmatched: 6. The CDR3 is 16 residues long.

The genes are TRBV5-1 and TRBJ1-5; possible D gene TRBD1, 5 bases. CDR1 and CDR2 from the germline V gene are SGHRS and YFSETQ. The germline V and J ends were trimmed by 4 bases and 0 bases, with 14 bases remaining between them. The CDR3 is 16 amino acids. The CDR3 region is CASSLGRGGSNQPQHF. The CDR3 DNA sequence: TGCGCCAGCAGCCTGGGGCGCGGCGGTAGCAATCAGCCCCAGCATTTT.

The CDR3 region is CASSQDRTGRGGYTF. The DNA for the CDR3 is TGCGCCAGCAGCCAAGATAGGACAGGGCGGGGAGGCTACACCTTC. The chain has TRBV4-3 and TRBJ1-2; 8 bases are a match to TRBD1. This CDR3 has 15 amino acids. V was clipped by 0 bases and J by 8 bases; unmatched bases: 8. The V gene's germline CDR1 is LGHNA and CDR2 YSLEER.

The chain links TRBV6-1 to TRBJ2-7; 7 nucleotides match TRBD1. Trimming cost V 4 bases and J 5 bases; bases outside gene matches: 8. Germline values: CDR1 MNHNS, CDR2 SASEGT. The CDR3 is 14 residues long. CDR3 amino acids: CASSGRQGYDEQYF. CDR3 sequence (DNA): TGTGCCAGCAGTGGCCGACAGGGTTACGACGAGCAGTACTTC.